These 16 T cell receptor beta chains originate from one sample sequenced in a study of HIV-infected patients and healthy controls. Whole blood was used without fractionation, so all unsorted peripheral T cells were included. cDNA was made from approximately 0.55 ug RNA using alpha and beta constant primers. Alpha and beta chain libraries were made separately by chain-specific third strand synthesis with multiplexing indices. One entry per CDR3 protein results from TCRdb running MiXCR on the 5' RACE reads. The sample consists of roughly 6,000 distinct CDR3 sequences, roughly a tenth of them appearing once. Specimen: blood, collected before antiretroviral therapy. The receptor set was obtained from an adult with HIV infection.

This clonotype was counted at least ten times. This sequence joins TRBV28 and TRBJ2-7; 13 positions match TRBD2. From germline, CDR1 is MDHEN and CDR2 SYDVKM. V lost 4 bases, J lost 2 bases, and 2 bases stayed unmatched. The CDR3 consists of 15 residues. DNA of the CDR3: TGTGCCAGCAGTTCTACTAGCGGGGGGGCCTACGAGCAGTACTTC. It specifies CASSSTSGGAYEQYF. The full variable domain, rest sourced from reference TRBV28 and TRBJ2-7, is DVKVTQSSRYLVKRTGEKVFLECVQDMDHENMFWYRQDPGLGLRLIYFSYDVKMKEKGDIPEGYSVSREKKERFSLILESASTNQTSMYLCASSSTSGGAYEQYFGPGTRLTVT.

There are a few counts of this clonotype. The chain joins TRBV7-8 to TRBJ1-4; TRBD1 might be the D (5 bases). Per the germline V gene, CDR1 is SGHVS and CDR2 is FQNEAQ. The CDR3 consists of 15 residues. Trimming removed 1 base from V and 6 bases from J, with 12 bases in between. The CDR3 DNA follows: TGTGCCAGCAGCTTAGTGGGGCAACCTTATGAAAAACTGTTTTTT. Amino acids: CASSLVGQPYEKLFF.

This clonotype is judged medium-sized. J is TRBJ2-5 and V is TRBV20-1, with TRBD2 matching 7 bases. This CDR3 contains 14 residues. Germline lookup yields CDR1 DFQATT and CDR2 SNEGSKA (reference sequence). V dropped 5 bases and J dropped 2; count of bases not matched to a gene: 8. The CDR3, as DNA: TGCAGTGCTGCCTCGTACGGGGGGCAAGAGACCCAGTACTTC. Residues: CSAASYGGQETQYF.

In this sample, this clonotype is medium-sized. This rearrangement joins TRBV7-8 to TRBJ2-3; 8 bases agree with TRBD2. This CDR3 has 17 amino acids. With V trimmed by 5 bases and J by 1 base, 11 bases remained unmatched. Per germline, CDR1 SGHVS and CDR2 FQNEAQ. This CDR3 is CASSTSPGGLGTDTQYF. The CDR3 DNA is TGTGCCAGCAGCACAAGCCCGGGGGGGCTCGGCACAGATACGCAGTATTTT.

This clonotype is classed as medium-sized. This chain links TRBV6-5 with TRBJ1-1, with D possibly matching TRBD1 (5 bases). Germline V gives CDR1 MNHEY, CDR2 SVGAGI. The CDR3 sequence is 15 residues long. V lost 2 bases and J 2 bases, leaving 12 bases between the germline ends. CDR3 sequence: CASSYGGRANTEAFF. The DNA for the CDR3 is TGTGCCAGCAGTTACGGCGGCAGGGCCAACACTGAAGCTTTCTTT.

This clonotype is labeled as medium-sized. CDR3 bases: TGTGCCAGTAACCTGGGAGCTAGCGGGGGACGGACCGGGGAGCTGTTTTTT. This translates into CASNLGASGGRTGELFF. The J gene is TRBJ2-2, the V gene TRBV19, with 10 positions matching TRBD2. The CDR3 has 17 amino acids. CDR1 and CDR2 from the germline V gene are LNHDA and SQIVND (reference sequence). V lost 7 bases and J lost 5; bases outside the gene matches: 13.

The chain uses TRBV6-5 and TRBJ2-3; TRBD2 matches at 10 bases. Germline loops: CDR1 MNHEY, CDR2 SVGAGI. This CDR3 is 16 amino acids long. V lost 4 bases to trimming and J lost 1 base; unmatched junction nucleotides: 5. The DNA of the CDR3 is TGTGCCAGCAGTTTCATCCTAGCGGGGGGCACAGATACGCAGTATTTT. This encodes CASSFILAGGTDTQYF.

This clonotype was detected many times. V and J are TRBV20-1 and TRBJ1-2; D is uncertain. V was trimmed by 4 bases and J by 1 base, leaving 13 bases between them. Germline V gene lookup returns CDR1 DFQATT and CDR2 SNEGSKA (reference sequence). This CDR3 contains 14 residues. The CDR3 DNA reads TGCAGTGCTAAGGGTTACAACCTTAACTATGGCTACACCTTC. Translated: CSAKGYNLNYGYTF.

In this sample, this clonotype is medium-sized. V and J are TRBV5-4 and TRBJ2-3; D is undetermined. Germline values: CDR1 SGHNT, CDR2 YYREEE (reference sequence). The CDR3 consists of 14 residues. The V end lost 0 bases, the J end lost 3 bases, and 8 bases lay between the germline ends. The CDR3 coding sequence is TGTGCCAGCAGCTTGGCTTCCCCGACAGATACGCAGTATTTT. It codes for CASSLASPTDTQYF.

This clonotype was detected many times. This chain uses TRBV27 with TRBJ1-5; no definite D call. The CDR3 has 12 amino acids. Germline values: CDR1 MNHEY, CDR2 SMNVEV (reference sequence). V shed 5 bases and J shed 10 bases, with 12 bases lying between them. The DNA for the CDR3 is TGTGCCAGCAGTCCACCCGGAGGTCCCCAGCATTTT. Its translation is CASSPPGGPQHF.

This clonotype was recorded many times. This chain links TRBV6-2 or TRBV6-3 with TRBJ2-7; no definite D call. V was trimmed by 5 bases and J by 2 bases, leaving 10 bases between them. CDR1 is MNHEY, CDR2 SVGEGT, per germline. This CDR3 is 13 amino acids long. CDR3: CASSRTSPYEQYF. CDR3 nucleotides: TGTGCCAGCAGTCGGACGTCCCCCTACGAGCAGTACTTC.

This clonotype was counted many times. The CDR3 is CASSFGQGGGEQFF. The DNA for the CDR3 is TGCGCCAGCAGCTTTGGCCAGGGTGGTGGTGAGCAGTTCTTC. The J gene is TRBJ2-1, the V gene TRBV5-1; D is perhaps TRBD1 (5 bases). This CDR3 comprises 14 residues. Germline V gene lookup returns CDR1 SGHRS and CDR2 YFSETQ. V lost 2 bases to trimming and J lost 9 bases, with 15 bases between them.

This chain links TRBV5-6 with TRBJ2-2; D not certain. The germline gives CDR1 SGHDT, CDR2 YYEEEE. The CDR3 loop spans 13 amino acids. V gave up 0 bases and J gave up 6 bases, with 6 bases separating them. The CDR3 region is CASSLAVPGELFF. In DNA, the CDR3 is TGTGCCAGCAGCTTGGCTGTCCCCGGGGAGCTGTTTTTT.

This clonotype ranks as medium-sized. This chain links TRBV19 with TRBJ1-6; 8 bases fit TRBD1. This CDR3 region has 13 residues. Germline V gives CDR1 LNHDA, CDR2 SQIVND (reference sequence). With V trimmed by 10 bases and J by 9 bases, 8 bases remained unmatched. CDR3 DNA: TGTGCCACTTCTCAGGGGGCAAGTTCACCCCTCCACTTT. Translation: CATSQGASSPLHF.

This clonotype has a count of ten or more. The J gene is TRBJ2-1, the V gene TRBV6-5; no clear D. The germline V and J ends were trimmed by 4 bases and 4 bases, with 8 bases remaining between them. Germline CDR1 MNHEY, CDR2 SVGAGI. The CDR3 consists of 13 residues. In DNA form, the CDR3 reads TGTGCCAGCAGTTGGCGTGGGTACAATGAGCAGTTCTTC. This encodes CASSWRGYNEQFF.

Many counts were recorded for this clonotype. The chain has TRBV19 and TRBJ1-5; D possibly corresponds to TRBD1 (5 bases). This CDR3 is 15 amino acids long. The ends were cut back, 3 bases at V and 4 bases at J, with 13 bases in the middle. Looked up from germline, CDR1 is LNHDA and CDR2 is SQIVND (reference sequence). The CDR3 loop reads CASSITGSWNQPQHF. The CDR3 coding sequence is TGTGCCAGTAGTATCACAGGTTCTTGGAATCAGCCCCAGCATTTT.